Following are 19 T cell receptor beta chains from one sample sequenced in a study of shared clonotypes between healthy human individuals. The protocol was immunoSEQ multiplex PCR, while the TCRdb copy is restricted to in-frame clones and leaves out a portion. The data contain 75,000 to 100,000 clones, over 40% of them singletons. Sequencing was performed on PBMCs. All receptors derive from a woman in her 40s in good health. Some clones in this sample may be carry-over from other donors' samples.

The chain is built from TRBV5-1 and TRBJ2-7, with D possibly called TRBD1 or TRBD2 (5 bases each). V lost 0 bases and J lost 6, with 13 bases in between. Per germline, CDR1 SGHRS and CDR2 YFSETQ. CDR3 length: 14 residues. CDR3: CASSLETGRSEQYF. The CDR3 DNA reads TGCGCCAGCAGCTTGGAGACGGGACGCTCCGAGCAGTACTTC.

This clone was detected a few times. The chain links TRBV29-1 to TRBJ1-1, with a tentative D call TRBD1 (5 bases). V was shortened by 1 base and J by 1 base, with 7 bases between the two germline ends. The CDR3 is 13 amino acids. CDR1 is SQVTM, CDR2 ANQGSEA, per germline. DNA of the CDR3: TGCAGCGTTGAAGCGACAGCGAACACTGAAGCTTTCTTT. This sequence encodes CSVEATANTEAFF. Variable domain in full (rest from reference TRBV29-1 and TRBJ1-1): SAVISQKPSRDICQRGTSLTIQCQVDSQVTMMFWYRQQPGQSLTLIATANQGSEATYESGFVIDKFPISRPNLTFSTLTVSNMSPEDSSIYLCSVEATANTEAFFGQGTRLTVV.

The rearrangement joins TRBV2 to TRBJ1-6, with 8 nucleotides matching TRBD1. V lost 6 bases to trimming and J lost 5 bases; unmatched junction nucleotides: 6. This CDR3 has 15 amino acids. Germline V CDR1 and CDR2: SNHLY, FYNNEI. DNA for the CDR3: TGTGCCAGCAGGCGGACAGGGACGGATAATTCACCCCTCCACTTT. This translates into CASRRTGTDNSPLHF.

DNA for the CDR3: TGTGCCAGCAGCCCCGTAGGACGGCCCTACGAGCAGTACTTC. It codes for CASSPVGRPYEQYF. The genes are TRBV4-2 and TRBJ2-7; D gene unclear. Germline assignment: CDR1 LGHNA and CDR2 YNFKEQ. This CDR3 comprises 14 residues. The V end lost 4 bases, the J end lost 2 bases, and 12 bases lay between the germline ends.

Many counts were recorded for this clone. This chain joins TRBV6-6 and TRBJ1-1; D is unresolved. The CDR3 spans 15 residues. Per germline, CDR1 MNHNY and CDR2 SVGAGI (reference sequence). V lost 0 bases and J 5 bases, leaving 13 bases between the germline ends. CDR3 bases: TGTGCCAGCAGTTACTCAGACGACCGAGCAACTGAAGCTTTCTTT. Its protein is CASSYSDDRATEAFF.

This clone was detected ten times or more. This chain uses TRBV20-1 with TRBJ2-5; 7 positions agree with TRBD2. The trim removed 6 bases at V and 5 bases at J, leaving 3 bases unmatched. Per germline, CDR1 DFQATT and CDR2 SNEGSKA (reference sequence). The CDR3 spans 11 residues. The CDR3, as DNA: TGCAGTGCCCTGGGGGGGGAGACCCAGTACTTC. Translation: CSALGGETQYF.

CDR3 DNA: TGTGCCAGCAGCGACCTGCGGTGGGCGGACACTGAAGCTTTCTTT. Translation: CASSDLRWADTEAFF. The gene calls are TRBV7-9 and TRBJ1-1; no firm D call. Looked up from germline, CDR1 is SEHNR and CDR2 is FQNEAQ (reference sequence). CDR3 length equals 15 residues. V lost 5 bases and J lost 3, with 16 bases in between.

The gene calls are TRBV19 and TRBJ2-5; D is perhaps TRBD1 or TRBD2 (5 bases each). CDR3 length equals 14 residues. Trimming cost V 9 bases and J 4 bases, with 18 bases left between them. CDR1 and CDR2 (germline): LNHDA, SQIVND (reference sequence). The CDR3 nucleotides are TGTGCCAGCAAATCCACCGGGACCTCAGAGACCCAGTACTTC. Protein sequence: CASKSTGTSETQYF.

This clone has at least ten counts. CDR3 bases: TGTGCCAGCAGTGAAGGGACTTACTCGGGCGAGCAGTACTTC. Translation gives CASSEGTYSGEQYF. J is TRBJ2-7 and V is TRBV6-1; possible D gene TRBD2, 5 bases. Trimming stripped 1 base from V and 6 bases from J, with 13 bases between. The germline CDR1 and CDR2 sequences are MNHNS and SASEGT. The CDR3 runs 14 residues.

The rearrangement uses TRBV28 and TRBJ2-6; tentatively, D is TRBD2 (5 bases). This CDR3 contains 16 residues. V was clipped by 7 bases and J by 2 bases, with 15 bases between them. Per the germline V gene, CDR1 is MDHEN and CDR2 is SYDVKM. The CDR3 coding sequence is TGTGCCAGCACTCTGGGTTCCGGGGCTGGGGCCAACGTCCTGACTTTC. This gives the protein CASTLGSGAGANVLTF. Together with reference TRBV28 and TRBJ2-6, the CDR3 gives the full variable domain: DVKVTQSSRYLVKRTGEKVFLECVQDMDHENMFWYRQDPGLGLRLIYFSYDVKMKEKGDIPEGYSVSREKKERFSLILESASTNQTSMYLCASTLGSGAGANVLTFGAGSRLTVL.

The chain combines TRBV18 with TRBJ1-6; 8 bases align to TRBD1. V shed 3 bases, J shed 10 bases, and the junction held 8 bases outside the gene matches. The CDR3 contains 15 residues. The germline gives CDR1 KGHSH, CDR2 LQKENI. The chain's CDR3 is CASSPTTGDQSPLHF. Here the CDR3 DNA reads TGTGCCAGCTCACCTACGACAGGGGATCAGTCACCCCTCCACTTT.

This clone was found many times. V usage is TRBV15 and J usage is TRBJ2-5; TRBD2 matches 11 bases. The CDR3 is 18 residues long. The V gene's germline CDR1 is LNHNV and CDR2 YYDKDF (reference sequence). Germline trimming cut 0 bases from V and 6 bases from J; bases unmatched to any gene: 12. The CDR3 DNA reads as TGTGCCACCAGCAGAGATGGGCTTAGCGGGAGGGCCGGAAAGACCCAGTACTTC. Its protein is CATSRDGLSGRAGKTQYF. Full variable domain (remainder filled in from reference TRBV15 and TRBJ2-5): DAMVIQNPRYQVTQFGKPVTLSCSQTLNHNVMYWYQQKSSQAPKLLFHYYDKDFNNEADTPDNFQSRRPNTSFCFLDIRSPGLGDTAMYLCATSRDGLSGRAGKTQYFGPGTRLLVL.

This chain links TRBV27 with TRBJ2-3; a possible D gene is TRBD1 (6 bases). V dropped 2 bases and J dropped 4 bases, with 13 bases sitting between them. There are 15 residues in the CDR3. Germline V gene sequence: CDR1 MNHEY, CDR2 SMNVEV (reference sequence). Here the CDR3 reads CASSLEGGFADTQYF. CDR3 sequence (DNA): TGTGCCAGCAGTTTAGAAGGGGGTTTCGCAGATACGCAGTATTTT.

This clone was detected many times. The chain joins TRBV6-5 to TRBJ1-2; possibly TRBD1 for D (6 bases). The CDR3 consists of 13 residues. Germline V CDR1 and CDR2: MNHEY, SVGAGI. V was clipped by 6 bases and J by 1 base, with 9 bases between them. CDR3 sequence: CASSLDSNYGYTF. Written as DNA, the CDR3 is TGTGCCAGCAGCTTGGACAGTAACTATGGCTACACCTTC.

A few counts support this clone. The chain employs TRBV14 and TRBJ2-7, with D uncertain. V lost 4 bases and J lost 0, with 7 bases in between. This CDR3 region has 13 residues. Per germline, CDR1 SGHDN and CDR2 FVKESK. The CDR3 sequence is CASSLSTSYEQYF. DNA for the CDR3: TGTGCCAGCAGCCTTTCCACCTCCTACGAGCAGTACTTC. The full variable domain, with the rest looked up from reference TRBV14 and TRBJ2-7, is EAGVTQFPSHSVIEKGQTVTLRCDPISGHDNLYWYRRVMGKEIKFLLHFVKESKQDESGMPNNRFLAERTGGTYSTLKVQPAELEDSGVYFCASSLSTSYEQYFGPGTRLTVT.

Written as DNA, the CDR3 is TGTGCCAGCAGCTTCCACACCGGGGAGCTGTTTTTT. It specifies CASSFHTGELFF. This sequence joins TRBV11-3 and TRBJ2-2; D not certain. The CDR3 extends over 12 amino acids. Germline V gives CDR1 SGHNT, CDR2 YENEEA. V gave up 3 bases and J gave up 3 bases, with 2 bases separating them.

The sample holds a few counts of this clone. The chain couples TRBV29-1 to TRBJ2-3; no definite D call. The germline gives CDR1 SQVTM, CDR2 ANQGSEA. V was trimmed by 4 bases and J by 2 bases, leaving 10 bases between them. This CDR3 is 13 amino acids long. CDR3 nucleotides: TGCAGCGTTGTCGCAGATAACACAGATACGCAGTATTTT. It is translated as CSVVADNTDTQYF.

The V call is TRBV9, the J call TRBJ1-4; 12 bases match TRBD1. This CDR3 is built from 15 residues. Trimming removed 3 bases from V and 7 bases from J; junction bases left unmatched: 4. Germline CDR1 reads SGDLS; CDR2 reads YYNGEE. CDR3 protein: CASSARDRGLEKLFF. The CDR3, as DNA: TGTGCCAGCAGCGCCCGGGACAGGGGGCTTGAAAAACTGTTTTTT.

V usage is TRBV7-2 and J usage is TRBJ2-1; TRBD2 aligns across 7 bases. The ends lost 0 bases at V and 10 bases at J; junction bases unmatched: 9. The CDR3 spans 15 residues. Germline lookup yields CDR1 SGHTA and CDR2 FQGNSA. CDR3 in DNA: TGTGCCAGCAGCTTAGCGGGAGCGGGACTACGGGAGCAGTTCTTC. This gives the protein CASSLAGAGLREQFF.